These 9 T cell receptor beta chains were sequenced from one sample in a study of T cells after yellow fever vaccination. TCRdb fed the 5' RACE reads into MiXCR, producing one record per CDR3 protein. This sample carries about 85,000 distinct CDR3 sequences, 13% of them seen once, and the ten largest clones take around 24%. This specimen consisted of CD8+ T cells not binding an NS4B(214-222) dextramer, sorted from PBMCs, obtained roughly 20 days after the first yellow fever vaccination. Receptor source: a young man who received the YFV17D yellow fever vaccine.

The rearrangement joins TRBV6-5 to TRBJ2-1; D is ambiguous. The CDR3 spans 16 residues. Trimming took 2 bases from V and 0 from J, leaving 11 bases between them. Looked up from germline, CDR1 is MNHEY and CDR2 is SVGAGI. CDR3 sequence (DNA): TGTGCCAGCAGTTACGGGTCTGTTATCTCCTACAATGAGCAGTTCTTC. It specifies CASSYGSVISYNEQFF.

The chain combines TRBV5-6 with TRBJ2-1; 9 bases line up with TRBD1. Germline assignment: CDR1 SGHDT and CDR2 YYEEEE. V was clipped by 3 bases and J by 3 bases; unmatched bases: 7. The CDR3 spans 16 residues. In DNA, the CDR3 is TGTGCCAGCAGCTGGGGGGACAGGGCCGACTACAATGAGCAGTTCTTC. Translating it yields CASSWGDRADYNEQFF. Full variable domain (rest looked up from reference TRBV5-6 and TRBJ2-1): DAGVTQSPTHLIKTRGQQVTLRCSPKSGHDTVSWYQQALGQGPQFIFQYYEEEERQRGNFPDRFSGHQFPNYSSELNVNALLLGDSALYLCASSWGDRADYNEQFFGPGTRLTVL.

The chain is built from TRBV27 and TRBJ1-1; perhaps TRBD1 as D (5 bases). CDR1 and CDR2 (germline): MNHEY, SMNVEV (reference sequence). The CDR3 runs to 13 residues. Trimming pared 4 bases from V and 3 bases from J, leaving 9 bases between. This chain's CDR3 is CASSWGRDTEAFF. CDR3 bases: TGTGCCAGCAGTTGGGGGAGAGACACTGAAGCTTTCTTT.

The chain carries TRBV9 and TRBJ2-1; 8 nucleotides align to TRBD1. CDR3 length: 16 residues. Germline trimming cut 2 bases from V and 4 bases from J; bases unmatched to any gene: 8. CDR1 is SGDLS, CDR2 YYNGEE, per germline. The CDR3: CASSVAPTGVYNEQFF. The CDR3 DNA reads TGTGCCAGCAGCGTGGCTCCGACAGGGGTGTACAATGAGCAGTTCTTC.

The rearrangement links TRBV7-9 to TRBJ2-2; D unclear. The CDR3 covers 10 residues. V was cut by 11 bases and J by 7 bases, with 8 bases left in between. Germline CDR1 and CDR2: SEHNR and FQNEAQ (reference sequence). The CDR3 here is CAGNIGELFF. The CDR3 DNA sequence: TGTGCCGGTAATATCGGGGAGCTGTTTTTT.

This clonotype was detected many times. The V gene is TRBV12-3 or TRBV12-4, the J gene TRBJ2-1; D is possibly TRBD2 (6 bases). Trimming took 1 base from V and 10 from J, leaving 11 bases between them. The CDR3 runs 13 residues. CDR3 sequence reads: CASSLGGLREQFF. CDR3 DNA: TGTGCCAGCAGTTTAGGGGGACTGAGGGAGCAGTTCTTC.

As concerns this clonotype: One end of the junction is discordant with germline, which a read error may explain. This chain connects TRBV4-3 to TRBJ2-1; 14 positions agree with TRBD2. CDR1 and CDR2 from the germline V gene are LGHNA and YSLEER. This CDR3 comprises 16 residues. This CDR3 reads CSSSPGLAGAYNEQFF. In nucleotides, the CDR3 is TGCTCCAGCAGCCCGGGACTAGCGGGGGCTTACAATGAGCAGTTCTTC.

Only a few counts were recorded for this clonotype. The V gene is TRBV29-1, the J gene TRBJ2-2, with D perhaps TRBD1 or TRBD2 (5 bases each). Per germline, CDR1 SQVTM and CDR2 ANQGSEA. The CDR3 has 13 amino acids. V was pared by 8 bases and J by 2 bases, with 12 bases between. Here the CDR3 reads CSSSGTNTGELFF. For the CDR3, the DNA is TGCAGCTCGTCCGGGACCAACACCGGGGAGCTGTTTTTT.

This clonotype was seen more than once but under ten times. The chain joins TRBV12-3 or TRBV12-4 to TRBJ2-7, with D tentatively TRBD1 (6 bases). Trimming stripped 1 base from V and 0 bases from J, with 13 bases between. CDR3 length: 16 residues. This chain's CDR3 is CASSLVRDTCSYEQYV. CDR3 nucleotides: TGTGCCAGCAGTTTAGTCAGGGACACCTGCTCCTACGAGCAGTACGTC.